This record concerns one TCR beta chain sequence. In the study's own analysis: It was from reference gene primer amplification that nucleated cell counts were estimated. Clones were sequenced by immunoSEQ multiplex PCR, and TCRdb holds only the in-frame ones, with some missing. The DNA was the basis for D and trimming; V, J and clone size are from that table. The sample shows some 250,000 clones, about 82% of them seen only once. This specimen belongs to a study of blood T cell repertoires in COVID-19. Across the whole study: The origin of the acute and convalescent COVID-19 samples was the United States, Italy and Spain. Sample material is recorded as cDNA or gDNA derived from T cells, B-cell-depleted T cells, or PBMCs.

Germline assignment: CDR1 LGHDT and CDR2 YNNKEL (reference sequence). Trimming shortened V by 4 bases and J by 8 bases, and 20 bases separated the two germline ends. The CDR3 length is 16 residues. The rearrangement uses TRBV3-1 (or the pseudogene TRBV3-2) and TRBJ2-2; D is uncertain. This sequence was found in a man older than 75 with acute or convalescent COVID-19. The sequencing sample was made of peripheral blood. The CDR3 sequence: CASSPFGSLTGGELFF. Here the CDR3 DNA reads TGTGCCAGCAGCCCTTTCGGCTCCCTCACCGGGGGGGAGCTGTTTTTT.